This T cell receptor beta chain was sequenced in a study of synovial regulatory T cells in juvenile arthritis. Study summary: One patient received methotrexate plus infliximab; one lacked treatment information.

Method: immunoSEQ multiplex PCR; TCRdb's copy keeps in-frame clones and lacks some. The data show some 10,000 clones, and the top ten clones hold around 0.7%. From germline, CDR1 is MGHRA and CDR2 YSYEKL. This CDR3 has 19 amino acids. DNA was not recorded. The sequence was obtained from a donor younger than 30 with juvenile idiopathic arthritis. The rearrangement uses TRBV4-1 and TRBJ2-2; TCRdb indicates TRBD2, and absent DNA this call remains unverified. The specimen was Treg cells from blood. As for subset: remaining (HLA-DR-negative) circulating blood Treg cells. CDR3 protein: CASRQDRVSSGGITGELFF.